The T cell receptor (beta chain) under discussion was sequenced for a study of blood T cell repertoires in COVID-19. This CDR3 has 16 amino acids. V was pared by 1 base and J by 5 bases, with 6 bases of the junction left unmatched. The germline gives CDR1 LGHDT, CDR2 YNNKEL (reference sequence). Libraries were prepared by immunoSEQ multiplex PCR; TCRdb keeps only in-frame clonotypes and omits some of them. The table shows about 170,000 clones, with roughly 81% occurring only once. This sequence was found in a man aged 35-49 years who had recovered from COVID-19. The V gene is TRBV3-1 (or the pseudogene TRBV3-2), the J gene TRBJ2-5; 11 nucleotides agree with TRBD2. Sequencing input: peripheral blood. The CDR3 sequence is CASSQGLAGLSETQYF. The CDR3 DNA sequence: TGTGCCAGCAGCCAAGGACTAGCGGGACTCTCTGAGACCCAGTACTTC.